This TCR beta chain derives from a study of somatic mutations in cytotoxic T cells in rheumatoid arthritis. In the study overall: Patients had 30 ml EDTA blood drawn right after diagnosis, before any treatment. Study-level points and caveats: Nobody knew which antigens the expanded CD8+ clones targeted.

Each population, CD4+ and CD8+ cells, was isolated by positive magnetic bead selection and checked for purity by flow cytometry. Clones were read by immunoSEQ multiplex PCR, and TCRdb kept only the in-frame ones, dropping some. Among some 30,000 clones listed, about 88% were seen once. Of note for this clone: Its antigen is still unknown.

The CDR3 contains 15 residues. Trimming at V came to 8 bases and at J to 8 bases, leaving 10 bases not matched to a gene. Germline lookup yields CDR1 SGHAT and CDR2 FQNNGV. Sequenced: CD8+ T cells sorted from blood. The clonotype was recovered from an adult with rheumatoid arthritis. The chain links TRBV11-2 to TRBJ2-1; 12 nucleotides align to TRBD2. The CDR3 is CASAGGLAGGDEQFF. The CDR3 DNA follows: TGTGCCAGCGCTGGTGGGCTAGCGGGAGGGGATGAGCAGTTCTTC.